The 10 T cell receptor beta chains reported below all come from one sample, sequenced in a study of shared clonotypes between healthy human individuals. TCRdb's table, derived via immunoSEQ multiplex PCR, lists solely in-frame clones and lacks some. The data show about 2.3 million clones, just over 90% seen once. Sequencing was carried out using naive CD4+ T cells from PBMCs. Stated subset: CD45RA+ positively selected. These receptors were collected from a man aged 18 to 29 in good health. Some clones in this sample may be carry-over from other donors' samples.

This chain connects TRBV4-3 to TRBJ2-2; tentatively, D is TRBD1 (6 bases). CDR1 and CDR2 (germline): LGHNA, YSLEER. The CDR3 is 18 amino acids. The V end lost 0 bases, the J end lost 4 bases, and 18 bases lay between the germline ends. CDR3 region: CASSQEGQWGPFTGELFF. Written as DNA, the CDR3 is TGCGCCAGCAGCCAAGAAGGGCAATGGGGGCCTTTCACCGGGGAGCTGTTTTTT.

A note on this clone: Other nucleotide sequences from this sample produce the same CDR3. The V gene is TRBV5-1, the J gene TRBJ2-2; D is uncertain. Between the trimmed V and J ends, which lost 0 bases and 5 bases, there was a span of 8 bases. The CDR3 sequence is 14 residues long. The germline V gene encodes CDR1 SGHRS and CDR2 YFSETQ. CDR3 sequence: CASSLDGGTGELFF. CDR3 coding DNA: TGCGCCAGCAGCTTGGATGGTGGAACCGGGGAGCTGTTTTTT.

The CDR3 DNA is TGTGCCAGCAGCTTAAGCGCGGGCGCTATCGGCACAGATACGCAGTATTTT. This sequence encodes CASSLSAGAIGTDTQYF. The rearrangement uses TRBV7-3 and TRBJ2-3; the D gene is possibly TRBD2 (5 bases). CDR1 and CDR2 (germline): SGHTA, FQGTGA. The V end lost 1 base, the J end lost 1 base, and 15 bases lay between the germline ends. The CDR3 loop spans 17 amino acids.

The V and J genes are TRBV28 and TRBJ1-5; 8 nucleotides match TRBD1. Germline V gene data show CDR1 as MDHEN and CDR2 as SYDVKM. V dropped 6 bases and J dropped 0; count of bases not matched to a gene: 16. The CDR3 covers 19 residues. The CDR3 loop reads CASRGPGAGGLYSNQPQHF. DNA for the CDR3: TGTGCCAGCAGGGGCCCCGGGGCAGGGGGCCTTTATAGCAATCAGCCCCAGCATTTT.

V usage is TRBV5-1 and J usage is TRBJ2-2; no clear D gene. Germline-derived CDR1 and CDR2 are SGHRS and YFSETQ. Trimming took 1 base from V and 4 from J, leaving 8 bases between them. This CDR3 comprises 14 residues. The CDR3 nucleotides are TGCGCCAGCAGCTTGACGTCGGGCACCGGGGAGCTGTTTTTT. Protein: CASSLTSGTGELFF.

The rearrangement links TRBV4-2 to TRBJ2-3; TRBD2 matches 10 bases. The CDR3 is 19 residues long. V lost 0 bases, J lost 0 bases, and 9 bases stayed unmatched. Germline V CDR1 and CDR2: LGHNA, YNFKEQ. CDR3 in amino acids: CASSQDRAGGPYSTDTQYF. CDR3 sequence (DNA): TGTGCCAGCAGCCAAGATAGAGCGGGAGGGCCTTACAGCACAGATACGCAGTATTTT.

The CDR3 protein is CASSNIKRRDRLRQPQHF. As DNA, the CDR3 is TGTGCCAGCAGCAATATAAAACGCCGGGACAGGCTTCGGCAGCCCCAGCATTTT. The J gene is TRBJ1-5, the V gene TRBV21-1; the DNA was not used to check the table's D call, TRBD1. TRBV21-1 is given as a pseudogene. The CDR3 sequence is 18 residues long.

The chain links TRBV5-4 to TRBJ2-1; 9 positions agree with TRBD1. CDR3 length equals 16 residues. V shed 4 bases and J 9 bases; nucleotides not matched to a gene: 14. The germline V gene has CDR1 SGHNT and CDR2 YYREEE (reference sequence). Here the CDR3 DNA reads TGTGCCAGCAGCCCATTAGGGACAGGGTACGTAGGTGAGCAGTTCTTC. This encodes CASSPLGTGYVGEQFF.

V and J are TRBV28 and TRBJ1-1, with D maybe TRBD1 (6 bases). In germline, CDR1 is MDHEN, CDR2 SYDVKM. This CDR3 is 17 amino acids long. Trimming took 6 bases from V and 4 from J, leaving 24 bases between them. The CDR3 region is CASRSGLRGGGPTEAFF. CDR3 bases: TGTGCCAGCAGGTCGGGTTTACGAGGGGGAGGCCCCACTGAAGCTTTCTTT. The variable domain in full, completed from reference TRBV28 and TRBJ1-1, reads DVKVTQSSRYLVKRTGEKVFLECVQDMDHENMFWYRQDPGLGLRLIYFSYDVKMKEKGDIPEGYSVSREKKERFSLILESASTNQTSMYLCASRSGLRGGGPTEAFFGQGTRLTVV.

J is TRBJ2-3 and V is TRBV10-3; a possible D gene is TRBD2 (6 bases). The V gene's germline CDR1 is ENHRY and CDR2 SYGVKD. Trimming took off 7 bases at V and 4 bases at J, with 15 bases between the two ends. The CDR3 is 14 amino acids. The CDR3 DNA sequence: TGTGCCATCAAAGCGGGCCTAACGGCAGATACGCAGTATTTT. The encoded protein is CAIKAGLTADTQYF.